This T cell receptor beta chain was documented in a study of T cells in Graves' hyperthyroidism and ophthalmopathy. Findings and caveats of the study: Among clonotypes expanded in thyroid above 0.001, most were also found in blood.

This clonotype appeared a few times. Its antigen is undetermined. Amplified regions were TCR beta CDR3 sequences from RNA transcripts. During a first-round RT-PCR of the TCR CDR3, the HTBI primer set was used. Each CDR3 protein gets one entry after TCRdb re-called the multiplex PCR reads with MiXCR. The sample shows around 500,000 distinct CDR3 sequences, approximately 14% of them seen only once. This CDR3 is 14 amino acids long. Deletions cut 4 bases from V and 6 bases from J, with 14 bases between. In germline, CDR1 is SGHRS, CDR2 YFSETQ. About 10 ml of fresh peripheral blood supplied the PBMCs. The chain links TRBV5-1 to TRBJ1-5, with a possible D match to TRBD1 (5 bases). The TCR was taken from a woman between 40 and 55 years old with Graves' hyperthyroidism. Sample: blood. The CDR3 coding sequence is TGCGCCAGCAGCGAAACCTCGGGACTTCAGCCCCAGCATTTT. Translation gives CASSETSGLQPQHF. The full variable domain, with the rest looked up from reference TRBV5-1 and TRBJ1-5, is KAGVTQTPRYLIKTRGQQVTLSCSPISGHRSVSWYQQTPGQGLQFLFEYFSETQRNKGNFPGRFSGRQFSNSRSEMNVSTLELGDSALYLCASSETSGLQPQHFGDGTRLSIL.